This TCR beta chain is from a study of cytomegalovirus exposure and HLA in healthy donors. Overall study context: The platform used for the approximately 120 validation repertoires matched that of the roughly 630 first-cohort repertoires, a later analysis reported. Study-level findings and limits: The classifier, whose performance was assessed in both the original and validation cohorts, reportedly diagnosed cytomegalovirus status with high specificity and sensitivity.

The study drew the donors from its approximately 120-subject validation cohort, separate from the 666-subject first cohort. With regard to this clone: Its antigen is as yet unknown.

CDR1 and CDR2 from the germline V gene are MNHNY and SVGAGI (reference sequence). The CDR3 is 14 residues long. The trim removed 4 bases at V and 2 bases at J, leaving 3 bases unmatched. Repertoires were generated with immunoSEQ multiplex PCR, while TCRdb's copy carries only in-frame clones and drops some. This table holds around 150,000 clones, 90% to 95% found once. Sample: PBMCs. The sequence was collected from a man in his late teens or twenties in good health and CMV-seronegative. The chain has TRBV6-6 and TRBJ1-1, with TRBD1 matching 8 bases. DNA for the CDR3: TGTGCCAGCAGTTTCACAGGGGGTAACACTGAAGCTTTCTTT. Encoded protein: CASSFTGGNTEAFF.